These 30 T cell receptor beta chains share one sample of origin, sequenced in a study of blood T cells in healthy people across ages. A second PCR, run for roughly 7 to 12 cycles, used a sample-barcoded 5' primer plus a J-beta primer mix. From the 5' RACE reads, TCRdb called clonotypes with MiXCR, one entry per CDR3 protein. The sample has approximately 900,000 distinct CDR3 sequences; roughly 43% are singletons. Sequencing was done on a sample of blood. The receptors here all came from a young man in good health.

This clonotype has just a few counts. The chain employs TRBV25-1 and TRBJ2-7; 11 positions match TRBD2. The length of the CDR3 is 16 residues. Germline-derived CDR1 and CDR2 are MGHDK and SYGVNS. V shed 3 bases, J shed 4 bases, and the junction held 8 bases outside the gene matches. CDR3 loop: CASSDPGLAGGYEQYF. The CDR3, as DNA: TGTGCCAGCAGTGATCCCGGGCTAGCGGGGGGTTACGAGCAGTACTTC.

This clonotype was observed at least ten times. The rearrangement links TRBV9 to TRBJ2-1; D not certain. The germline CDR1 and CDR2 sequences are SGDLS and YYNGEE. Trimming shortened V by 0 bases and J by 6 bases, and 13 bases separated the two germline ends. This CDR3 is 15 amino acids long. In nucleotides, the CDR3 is TGTGCCAGCAGCGTAGCTGGTGACCAAACCAATGAGCAGTTCTTC. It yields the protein CASSVAGDQTNEQFF.

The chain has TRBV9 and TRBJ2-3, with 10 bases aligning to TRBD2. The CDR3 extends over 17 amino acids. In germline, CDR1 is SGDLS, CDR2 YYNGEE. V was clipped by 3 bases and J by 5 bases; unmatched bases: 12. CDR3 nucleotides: TGTGCCAGCAGCGAGGCCCCCGGGACTAGCGTAGGAGATACGCAGTATTTT. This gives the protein CASSEAPGTSVGDTQYF.

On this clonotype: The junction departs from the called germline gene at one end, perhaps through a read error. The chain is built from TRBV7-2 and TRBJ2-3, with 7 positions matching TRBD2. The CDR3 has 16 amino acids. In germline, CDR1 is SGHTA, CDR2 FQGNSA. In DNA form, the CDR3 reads TGTGCCAGCAGCTTAGGCCTAGCGGCTAGCACAGATACGCAGAATTTT. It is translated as CASSLGLAASTDTQNF.

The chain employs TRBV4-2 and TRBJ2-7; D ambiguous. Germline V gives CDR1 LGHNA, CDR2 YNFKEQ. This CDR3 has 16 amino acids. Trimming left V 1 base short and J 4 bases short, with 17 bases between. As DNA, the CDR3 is TGTGCCAGCAGCCAAGTTTCAGGTGGCACGAGTTACGAGCAGTACTTC. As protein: CASSQVSGGTSYEQYF.

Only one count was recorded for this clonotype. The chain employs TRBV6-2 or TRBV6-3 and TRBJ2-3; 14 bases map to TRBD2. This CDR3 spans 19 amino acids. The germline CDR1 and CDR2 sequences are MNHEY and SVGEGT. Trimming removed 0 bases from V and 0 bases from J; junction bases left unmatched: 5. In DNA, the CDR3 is TGTGCCAGCAGTTACTCCCGGACTAGCGGGGGGACTAGCACAGATACGCAGTATTTT. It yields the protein CASSYSRTSGGTSTDTQYF.

The CDR3 DNA reads as TGTGCCAGCAGGGGAGGTAAGGGGGCAGCGTATGAGCAGTTCTTC. Translation: CASRGGKGAAYEQFF. The J gene is TRBJ2-1, the V gene TRBV7-2; TRBD1 might be the D (7 bases). The CDR3 is 15 amino acids. V was clipped by 6 bases and J by 8 bases, with 20 bases between them. The germline gives CDR1 SGHTA, CDR2 FQGNSA.

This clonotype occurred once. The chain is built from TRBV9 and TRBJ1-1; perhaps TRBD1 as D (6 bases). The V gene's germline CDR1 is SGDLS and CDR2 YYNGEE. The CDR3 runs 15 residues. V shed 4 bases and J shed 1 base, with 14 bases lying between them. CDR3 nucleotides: TGTGCCAGCAGCTGGAGGGGGGGGCCGAACACTGAAGCTTTCTTT. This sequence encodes CASSWRGGPNTEAFF.

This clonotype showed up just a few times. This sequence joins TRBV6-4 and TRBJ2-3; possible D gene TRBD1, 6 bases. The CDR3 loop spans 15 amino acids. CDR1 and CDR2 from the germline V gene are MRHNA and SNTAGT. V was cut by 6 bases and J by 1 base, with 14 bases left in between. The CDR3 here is CASRAAGVGTDTQYF. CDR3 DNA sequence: TGTGCCAGCAGGGCCGCAGGGGTAGGCACAGATACGCAGTATTTT.

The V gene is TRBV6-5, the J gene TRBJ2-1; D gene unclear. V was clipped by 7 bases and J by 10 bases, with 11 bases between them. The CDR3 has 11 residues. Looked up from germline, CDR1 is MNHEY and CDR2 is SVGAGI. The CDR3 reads CASTQAREQFF. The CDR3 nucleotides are TGTGCCAGCACCCAGGCCAGAGAGCAGTTCTTC.

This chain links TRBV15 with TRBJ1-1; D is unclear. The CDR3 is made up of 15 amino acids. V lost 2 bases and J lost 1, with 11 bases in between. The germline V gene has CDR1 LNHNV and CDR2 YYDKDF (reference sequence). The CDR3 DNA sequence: TGTGCCACCAGCAGACTAAGATTAGGGAACACTGAAGCTTTCTTT. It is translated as CATSRLRLGNTEAFF.

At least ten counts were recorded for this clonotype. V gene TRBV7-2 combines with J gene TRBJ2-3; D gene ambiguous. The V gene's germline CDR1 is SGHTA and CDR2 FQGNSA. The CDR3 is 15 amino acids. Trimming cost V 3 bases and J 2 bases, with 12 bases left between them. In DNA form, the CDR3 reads TGTGCCAGCAGCTTTTTCCGTCCCGACACAGATACGCAGTATTTT. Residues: CASSFFRPDTDTQYF.

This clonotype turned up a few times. The DNA for the CDR3 is TGCAGTGCTAGTAAAGCGTTGGGCGGGGGACGGAACAATGAGCAGTTCTTC. Encoded protein: CSASKALGGGRNNEQFF. The V gene is TRBV20-1, the J gene TRBJ2-1; TRBD2 matches 7 bases. With 3 bases clipped from V and 5 bases from J, the junction kept 16 bases outside the gene matches. The CDR3 extends over 17 amino acids. In germline, CDR1 is DFQATT, CDR2 SNEGSKA (reference sequence).

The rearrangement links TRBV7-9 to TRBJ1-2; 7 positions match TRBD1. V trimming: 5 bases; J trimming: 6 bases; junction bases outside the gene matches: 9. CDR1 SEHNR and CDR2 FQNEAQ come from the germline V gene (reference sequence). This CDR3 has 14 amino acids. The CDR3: CASSRPDRPHGYTF. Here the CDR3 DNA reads TGTGCCAGCAGCCGACCGGACAGGCCCCATGGCTACACCTTC.

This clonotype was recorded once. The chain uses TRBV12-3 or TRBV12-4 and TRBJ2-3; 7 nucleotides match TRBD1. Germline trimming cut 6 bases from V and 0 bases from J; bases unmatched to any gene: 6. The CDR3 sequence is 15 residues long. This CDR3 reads CASRTGSESTDTQYF. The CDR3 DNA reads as TGTGCCAGCAGGACAGGGAGTGAGAGCACAGATACGCAGTATTTT.

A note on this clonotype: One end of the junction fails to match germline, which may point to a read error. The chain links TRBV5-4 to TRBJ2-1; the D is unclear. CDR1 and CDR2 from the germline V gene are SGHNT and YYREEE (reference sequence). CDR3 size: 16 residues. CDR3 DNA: TGTGCCGGCAGCTCACTCTCAGGCATGTCATACAATGAGCAGTTCTTC. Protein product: CAGSSLSGMSYNEQFF. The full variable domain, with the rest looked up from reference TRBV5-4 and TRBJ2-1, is ETGVTQSPTHLIKTRGQQVTLRCSSQSGHNTVSWYQQALGQGPQFIFQYYREEENGRGNFPPRFSGLQFPNYSSELNVNALELDDSALYLCAGSSLSGMSYNEQFFGPGTRLTVL.

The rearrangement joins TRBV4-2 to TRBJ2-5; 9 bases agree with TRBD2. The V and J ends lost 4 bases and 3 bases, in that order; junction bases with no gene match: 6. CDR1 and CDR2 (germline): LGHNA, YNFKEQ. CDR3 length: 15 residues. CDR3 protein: CASSPGLAIKETQYF. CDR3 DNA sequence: TGTGCCAGCAGCCCGGGACTAGCAATTAAAGAGACCCAGTACTTC.

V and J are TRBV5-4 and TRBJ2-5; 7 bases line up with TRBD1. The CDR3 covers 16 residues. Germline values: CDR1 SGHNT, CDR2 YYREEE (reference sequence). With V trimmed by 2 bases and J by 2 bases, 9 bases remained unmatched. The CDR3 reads CASSFWDRVRQETQYF. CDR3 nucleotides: TGTGCCAGCAGCTTTTGGGACAGAGTACGTCAAGAGACCCAGTACTTC.

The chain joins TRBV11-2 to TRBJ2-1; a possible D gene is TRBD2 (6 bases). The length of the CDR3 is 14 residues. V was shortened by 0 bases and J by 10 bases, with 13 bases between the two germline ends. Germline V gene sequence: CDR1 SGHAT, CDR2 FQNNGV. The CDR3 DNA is TGTGCCAGCAGCTTAGAGCGGGACTTAAGGGAGCAGTTCTTC. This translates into CASSLERDLREQFF.

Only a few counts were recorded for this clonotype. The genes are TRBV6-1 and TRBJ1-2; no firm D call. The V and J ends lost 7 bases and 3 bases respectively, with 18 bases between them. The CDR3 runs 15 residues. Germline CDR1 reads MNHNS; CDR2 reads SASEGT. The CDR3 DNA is TGTGCCAGCATCCAGTCTTGGCTGACCCACTATGGCTACACCTTC. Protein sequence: CASIQSWLTHYGYTF.

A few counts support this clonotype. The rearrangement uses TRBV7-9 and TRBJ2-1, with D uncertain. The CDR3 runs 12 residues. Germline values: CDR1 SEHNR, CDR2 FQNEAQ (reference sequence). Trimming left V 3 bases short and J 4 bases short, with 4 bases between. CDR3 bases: TGTGCCAGCAGCTTGCATTACAATGAGCAGTTCTTC. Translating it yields CASSLHYNEQFF.

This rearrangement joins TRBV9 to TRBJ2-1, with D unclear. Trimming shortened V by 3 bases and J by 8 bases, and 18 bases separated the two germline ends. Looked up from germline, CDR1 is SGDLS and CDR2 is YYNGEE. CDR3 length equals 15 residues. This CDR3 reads CASSEGHFLRDEQFF. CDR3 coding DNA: TGTGCCAGCAGCGAAGGCCACTTCCTTAGGGATGAGCAGTTCTTC.

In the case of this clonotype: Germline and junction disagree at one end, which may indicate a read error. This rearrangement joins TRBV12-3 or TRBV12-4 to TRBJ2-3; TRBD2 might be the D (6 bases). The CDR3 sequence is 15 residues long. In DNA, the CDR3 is TGTGTCAGCAGTTTGGAGGGGTCAGTAACAGATACGCAGTATTTT. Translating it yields CVSSLEGSVTDTQYF.

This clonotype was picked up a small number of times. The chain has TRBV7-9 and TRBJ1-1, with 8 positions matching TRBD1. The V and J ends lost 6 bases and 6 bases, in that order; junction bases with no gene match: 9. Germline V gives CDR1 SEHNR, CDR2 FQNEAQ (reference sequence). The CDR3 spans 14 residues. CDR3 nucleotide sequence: TGTGCCAGCAGATACCGGACAGGGTATGCTGAAGCTTTCTTT. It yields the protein CASRYRTGYAEAFF.

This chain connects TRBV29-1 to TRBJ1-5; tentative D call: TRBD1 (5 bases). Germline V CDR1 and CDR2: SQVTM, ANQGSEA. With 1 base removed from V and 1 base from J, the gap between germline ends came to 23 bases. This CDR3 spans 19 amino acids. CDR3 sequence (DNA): TGCAGCGTTGAAGCCCGGGGACCCCCACGGAACAGAAGCAATCAGCCCCAGCATTTT. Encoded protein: CSVEARGPPRNRSNQPQHF.

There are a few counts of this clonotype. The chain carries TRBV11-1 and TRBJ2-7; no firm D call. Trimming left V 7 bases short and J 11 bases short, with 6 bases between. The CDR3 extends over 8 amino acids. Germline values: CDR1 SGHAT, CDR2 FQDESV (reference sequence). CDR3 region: CASTLEYF. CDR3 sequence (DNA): TGTGCCAGCACCCTCGAGTACTTC.

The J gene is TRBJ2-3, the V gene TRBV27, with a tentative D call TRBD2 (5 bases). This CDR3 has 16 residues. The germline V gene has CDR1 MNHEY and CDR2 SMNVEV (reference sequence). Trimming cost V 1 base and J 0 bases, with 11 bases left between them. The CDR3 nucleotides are TGTGCCAGCAGTTTATATGAGGGCCTAAGCACAGATACGCAGTATTTT. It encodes CASSLYEGLSTDTQYF.

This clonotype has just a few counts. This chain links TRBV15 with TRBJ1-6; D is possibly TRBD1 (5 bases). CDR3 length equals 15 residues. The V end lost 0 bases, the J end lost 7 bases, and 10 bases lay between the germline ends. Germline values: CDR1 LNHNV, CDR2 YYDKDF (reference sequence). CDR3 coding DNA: TGTGCCACCAGCAGAGACAGGGTAGAGAATTCACCCCTCCACTTT. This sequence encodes CATSRDRVENSPLHF.

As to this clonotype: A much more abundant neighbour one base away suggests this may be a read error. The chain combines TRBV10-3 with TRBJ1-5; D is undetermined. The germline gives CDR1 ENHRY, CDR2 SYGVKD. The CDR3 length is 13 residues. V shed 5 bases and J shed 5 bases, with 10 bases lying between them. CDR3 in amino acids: CAISTRGDQPQHF. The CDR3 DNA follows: TGTGCCATCAGTACTCGGGGAGATCAGCCCCAGCATTTT.

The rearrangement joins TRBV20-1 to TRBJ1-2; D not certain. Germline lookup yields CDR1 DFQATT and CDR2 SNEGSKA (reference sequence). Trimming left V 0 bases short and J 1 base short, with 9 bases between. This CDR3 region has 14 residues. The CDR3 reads CSARDGSFNYGYTF. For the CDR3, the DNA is TGCAGTGCTAGAGATGGCAGCTTTAACTATGGCTACACCTTC.